This TCR beta chain was found in a study of CD8 T cells in Susac syndrome. Random hexamers primed reverse transcription of about 0.5 to 1 ug RNA. MiXCR, applied by TCRdb to the immunoSEQ multiplex PCR reads, yields one record per CDR3 protein. Among some 170,000 distinct CDR3 sequences, about 94% were seen once, and the ten largest hold approximately 0.14%. The CDR3 spans 13 residues. V lost 5 bases to trimming and J lost 3 bases, with 10 bases between them. The material sequenced was CD4+ T cells from PBMCs. The J gene is TRBJ2-5, the V gene TRBV12-3 or TRBV12-4; D gene unclear. This clonotype was sampled from a human donor in good health. The chain's CDR3 is CASSPSSKETQYF. DNA of the CDR3: TGTGCCAGCAGTCCCTCTTCCAAAGAGACCCAGTACTTC.